A selection of T cell receptor beta chains follows, all from one sample in a study of beta chain features in type 1 diabetes. The assay was immunoSEQ multiplex PCR, and TCRdb's table has in-frame clones only and misses some. This table has a few hundred thousand clones, 10% to 15% appearing once. Sequenced sample: naive CD4+ T cells from blood. The receptors here all came from a woman between 18 and 30 years old with type 1 diabetes. The CDR3 runs from the conserved cysteine through the conserved F or W. The D gene is left open where the match is weak. A clone size is listed for some rows: how often the clone was seen (once, few, many), or a class if it is expanded.

CASSIDGSTGEAFF	TGTGCCAGTAGTATAGATGGCTCGACAGGTGAAGCTTTCTTT	few	-	TRBV19	TRBJ1-1
CASSLEGGRGYGYTF	TGTGCCAGCAGCTTAGAAGGCGGCAGGGGGTATGGCTACACCTTC	-	TRBD1	TRBV7-9	TRBJ1-2
CASRKNPGTANGQPQHF	TGTGCCAGCAGGAAAAACCCCGGGACAGCGAATGGGCAGCCCCAGCATTTT	-	TRBD1	TRBV27	TRBJ1-5
CASSPGLGNTDTQYF	TGTGCCAGCAGCCCGGGACTAGGGAACACAGATACGCAGTATTTT	few	TRBD2	TRBV5-4	TRBJ2-3
CASGLSGLNEQFF	TGTGCTAGTGGTTTGTCAGGGCTTAATGAGCAGTTCTTC	few	-	TRBV12-5	TRBJ2-1
CAWSRHGPLNQPQHF	TGTGCCTGGAGCCGTCATGGCCCGCTCAATCAGCCCCAGCATTTT	few	-	TRBV30	TRBJ1-5
CASSLMGGETQYF	TGTGCCAGCAGCTTAATGGGGGGGGAGACCCAGTACTTC	few	TRBD2	TRBV7-3	TRBJ2-5
CASTGTSGGGTDTQYF	TGTGCCAGCACCGGGACTAGCGGGGGAGGCACAGATACGCAGTATTTT	few	TRBD2	TRBV6-6	TRBJ2-3
CASSPGGLAGPGEQYF	TGTGCCAGCAGCCCAGGGGGACTAGCGGGACCAGGGGAGCAGTACTTC	-	TRBD2	TRBV5-4	TRBJ2-7
CASSVEHSNQPQHF	TGTGCCAGCAGCGTAGAACATAGCAATCAGCCCCAGCATTTT	few	-	TRBV9	TRBJ1-5
CSAVGSNEQFF	TGCAGCGCCGTGGGGAGCAATGAGCAGTTCTTC	-	-	TRBV29-1	TRBJ2-1
CASSLLFAGSGANVLTF	TGTGCCAGCAGCTTATTATTTGCGGGCTCTGGGGCCAACGTCCTGACTTTC	-	-	TRBV11-2	TRBJ2-6
CASSPPGWDTEAFF	TGTGCCAGCTCACCACCGGGCTGGGACACTGAAGCTTTCTTT	-	-	TRBV18	TRBJ1-1
CASSQSRGLVEAFF	TGTGCCAGCAGTCAATCGCGGGGGCTGGTTGAAGCTTTCTTT	-	-	TRBV28	TRBJ1-1
CASRGLAAPTDTQYF	TGCGCCAGCAGGGGCCTAGCGGCCCCCACAGATACGCAGTATTTT	few	TRBD2	TRBV5-1	TRBJ2-3
CASSPPGVVSGGYTF	TGTGCCAGCTCACCACCGGGAGTGGTATCGGGAGGCTACACCTTC	few	-	TRBV18	TRBJ1-2
CASSLAFSANTDTQYF	TGTGCCAGCAGCTTGGCGTTTAGCGCAAACACAGATACGCAGTATTTT	few	-	TRBV5-6	TRBJ2-3
CAWSIRVQGPQHF	TGTGCCTGGAGTATTAGGGTTCAGGGGCCCCAGCATTTT	few	-	TRBV30	TRBJ1-5
CASSYQGGIDTQYF	TGTGCCAGCAGCTATCAGGGGGGAATAGATACGCAGTATTTT	-	-	TRBV2	TRBJ2-3
CASSQIGGPGQPQHF	TGTGCCAGCAGCCAGATCGGGGGGCCGGGACAGCCCCAGCATTTT	few	-	TRBV7-9	TRBJ1-5
CASSPQGQNTEAFF	TGTGCCAGCTCACCTCAAGGACAGAACACTGAAGCTTTCTTT	-	-	TRBV18	TRBJ1-1
CASSVAGQAPYEQYF	TGTGCCAGCAGCGTAGCTGGACAGGCCCCCTACGAGCAGTACTTC	few	TRBD1	TRBV9	TRBJ2-7
CSVRTSGGSYNEQFF	TGCAGCGTCCGGACATCCGGCGGCTCCTACAATGAGCAGTTCTTC	few	-	TRBV29-1	TRBJ2-1
CASSFLTGRNEQFF	TGTGCCAGTAGTTTTTTGACAGGGCGGAATGAGCAGTTCTTC	few	TRBD1	TRBV19	TRBJ2-1
CASSLRRQPQHF	TGTGCCAGCAGCTTGCGCAGGCAGCCCCAGCATTTT	-	-	TRBV5-6	TRBJ1-5
CASSLATGSSYNEQFF	TGCGCCAGCAGCTTGGCAACTGGGAGTTCCTACAATGAGCAGTTCTTC	few	-	TRBV5-1	TRBJ2-1
CASSLGQQHTEAFF	TGTGCCAGCAGCTTGGGACAACAACACACTGAAGCTTTCTTT	-	-	TRBV7-2	TRBJ1-1
CASSSNRGAEAFF	TGTGCCAGCAGCTCTAACAGGGGGGCTGAAGCTTTCTTT	-	TRBD1	TRBV5-4	TRBJ1-1
CASTPTGSAYGYTF	TGTGCCAGTACCCCGACAGGGTCAGCCTATGGCTACACCTTC	few	TRBD1	TRBV19	TRBJ1-2
CASSGAGMYEQYF	TGTGCCAGCAGTGGGGCAGGGATGTACGAGCAGTACTTC	few	-	TRBV2	TRBJ2-7
CASSLGSSVTYEQYF	TGTGCCAGCAGCTTGGGGTCTAGCGTGACCTACGAGCAGTACTTC	few	-	TRBV7-9	TRBJ2-7
CASSQPGLATDEQFF	TGTGCCAGCAGCCAACCGGGACTAGCGACCGATGAGCAGTTCTTC	-	TRBD2	TRBV11-1	TRBJ2-1
CSVEGTKINYGYTF	TGCAGCGTGGAGGGTACAAAAATCAACTATGGCTACACCTTC	-	-	TRBV29-1	TRBJ1-2
CASSFRGLGYEQYF	TGTGCCAGCAGCTTCCGGGGACTAGGCTACGAGCAGTACTTC	-	TRBD2	TRBV5-6	TRBJ2-7
CAWSPPDRGTNNEQFF	TGTGCCTGGAGTCCCCCGGACAGGGGCACCAACAATGAGCAGTTCTTC	few	TRBD1	TRBV30	TRBJ2-1
CAITRSPGGAYEQYF	TGTGCCATCACAAGGAGCCCCGGCGGTGCCTACGAGCAGTACTTC	few	-	TRBV7-9	TRBJ2-7
CASTPTGPDTQYF	TGCGCCAGCACCCCGACAGGGCCAGATACGCAGTATTTT	-	TRBD1	TRBV5-1	TRBJ2-3
CASSPRSGGGETQYF	TGTGCCAGCTCACCTCGGAGCGGGGGCGGCGAGACCCAGTACTTC	-	TRBD2	TRBV18	TRBJ2-5
CASSPGLAATYEQYF	TGTGCCAGCAGCCCGGGACTAGCGGCTACCTACGAGCAGTACTTC	few	TRBD2	TRBV5-6	TRBJ2-7
CASSQAGRLDTGELFF	TGCGCCAGCAGCCAAGCCGGGAGGCTCGACACCGGGGAGCTGTTTTTT	-	TRBD2	TRBV4-3	TRBJ2-2
CASSFWGQGTDTQYF	TGTGCCAGCAGCTTTTGGGGGCAGGGAACAGATACGCAGTATTTT	few	-	TRBV11-2	TRBJ2-3
CASSDPGAYEQYF	TGTGCCAGCAGTGACCCCGGAGCCTACGAGCAGTACTTC	-	-	TRBV2	TRBJ2-7
CASGEQSWTGSRSKPEAFF	TGTGCTAGTGGTGAGCAATCTTGGACAGGATCTAGGTCGAAACCTGAAGCTTTCTTT	-	TRBD1	TRBV12-5	TRBJ1-1